These T cell receptor beta chains were read from a single sample in a study of Ad26.COV2.S vaccination and SARS-CoV-2 variants. Assay used: immunoSEQ multiplex PCR; TCRdb lists only in-frame clones, some missing. The table has approximately 350,000 clones, 80% to 90% seen once. The sample consisted of peripheral blood, taken in a trial of Ad26.COV2.S vaccine versus placebo. Receptors were obtained from a person aged 18 to 65 who received the Ad26.COV2.S COVID-19 vaccine or a placebo. Each CDR3 is given with its conserved first and last residue. Each record gives: J gene, V gene, CDR3 protein.

J gene: TRBJ1-5
V gene: TRBV19
CDR3 protein: CASSILVGTGDQPQHF

J gene: TRBJ1-3
V gene: TRBV3-1/TRBV3-2
CDR3 protein: CASSHHLLDTIYF

J gene: TRBJ1-6
V gene: TRBV11-3
CDR3 protein: CASSLGDRGVHF

J gene: TRBJ1-2
V gene: TRBV24-1
CDR3 protein: CATSDTRRAYGYTF

J gene: TRBJ2-1
V gene: TRBV10-3
CDR3 protein: CAIKGGGLNEQFF

J gene: TRBJ1-1
V gene: TRBV6-6
CDR3 protein: CASSYSTVMNTEAFF

J gene: TRBJ1-2
V gene: TRBV5-1
CDR3 protein: CASSFDLSYGYTF

J gene: TRBJ2-5
V gene: TRBV27
CDR3 protein: CASSPGWGGTQETQYF

J gene: TRBJ2-2
V gene: TRBV24-1
CDR3 protein: CATSEPGTPLTGELFF

J gene: TRBJ2-7
V gene: TRBV27
CDR3 protein: CATESFTGSGEQYF

J gene: TRBJ1-3
V gene: TRBV7-2
CDR3 protein: CASSLRGVSGNTIYF

J gene: TRBJ2-1
V gene: TRBV9
CDR3 protein: CASSVGASGRAGDNEQFF

J gene: TRBJ2-2
V gene: TRBV19
CDR3 protein: CASSISGINTGELFF

J gene: TRBJ2-7
V gene: TRBV5-6
CDR3 protein: CASSSRVTYEQYF

J gene: TRBJ2-3
V gene: TRBV11-2
CDR3 protein: CASSLGAGVRTQYF

J gene: TRBJ1-3
V gene: TRBV6-1
CDR3 protein: CASSEWAPTLSGNTIYF

J gene: TRBJ2-3
V gene: TRBV13
CDR3 protein: CASSLSGLAGTDTQYF

J gene: TRBJ1-1
V gene: TRBV6-5
CDR3 protein: CASSYGRANTEAFF

J gene: TRBJ2-3
V gene: TRBV7-2
CDR3 protein: CASTSLAGGTDTQYF

J gene: TRBJ2-5
V gene: TRBV5-1
CDR3 protein: CASGDYAAQETQYF

J gene: TRBJ1-2
V gene: TRBV19
CDR3 protein: CASSSPGQASTGYTF

J gene: TRBJ2-2
V gene: TRBV9
CDR3 protein: CASSVSGRGTGELFF

J gene: TRBJ1-3
V gene: TRBV7-8
CDR3 protein: CASSPAQSAGNTIYF

J gene: TRBJ2-3
V gene: TRBV18
CDR3 protein: CASTPGGAGAGDTQYF

J gene: TRBJ1-6
V gene: TRBV7-2
CDR3 protein: CASSLDSPLHF

J gene: TRBJ2-7
V gene: TRBV21-1
CDR3 protein: CASSKPEVEYEQYF

J gene: TRBJ2-7
V gene: TRBV5-1
CDR3 protein: CASSLVGGGDEQYF

J gene: TRBJ1-2
V gene: TRBV2
CDR3 protein: CASSSDRVGGYTF

J gene: TRBJ2-3
V gene: TRBV6-5
CDR3 protein: CASRRGAADTQYF

J gene: TRBJ2-2
V gene: TRBV5-4
CDR3 protein: CASSFETGELFF

J gene: TRBJ2-1
V gene: TRBV3-1/TRBV3-2
CDR3 protein: CASSQDPSSYNEQFF

J gene: TRBJ1-4
V gene: TRBV9
CDR3 protein: CASSRRTQDEKLFF

J gene: TRBJ2-3
V gene: TRBV11-2
CDR3 protein: CASSLGTSGTTDTQYF

J gene: TRBJ2-1
V gene: TRBV30
CDR3 protein: CAWLQGGQREFF

J gene: TRBJ2-1
V gene: TRBV11-3
CDR3 protein: CASSLDRGSYNEQFF

J gene: TRBJ2-1
V gene: TRBV9
CDR3 protein: CASSGPEGPSRLQFF

J gene: TRBJ1-2
V gene: TRBV7-8
CDR3 protein: CASSLRGNYGYTF

J gene: TRBJ2-7
V gene: TRBV7-8
CDR3 protein: CASSLDGTGSYEQYF

J gene: TRBJ2-2
V gene: TRBV18
CDR3 protein: CASSPPSTAELFF

J gene: TRBJ2-7
V gene: TRBV11-2
CDR3 protein: CASSLAGGEQYF

J gene: TRBJ2-7
V gene: TRBV3-1/TRBV3-2
CDR3 protein: CASSQASVQYF

J gene: TRBJ1-4
V gene: TRBV7-9
CDR3 protein: CASSLTRIEIATNEKLFF

J gene: TRBJ1-2
V gene: TRBV19
CDR3 protein: CASSIDDGAHGYTF

J gene: TRBJ1-1
V gene: TRBV12-3/TRBV12-4
CDR3 protein: CASSLILGGGAFF